This TCR beta chain was documented in a study of cytomegalovirus exposure and HLA in healthy donors. The PCR contained 60 Vbeta and 13 Jbeta primers. Method: immunoSEQ multiplex PCR; TCRdb's copy keeps in-frame clones and lacks some. The sample shows 150,000 to 200,000 clones, approximately 85% of them seen only once. Germline V gene data show CDR1 as WSHSY and CDR2 as SAAADI. The CDR3 totals 13 residues. Losses at the gene ends were 5 bases for V and 4 bases for J; bases not matched to a gene: 2. The chain combines TRBV10-2 with TRBJ1-5, with 7 bases lining up with TRBD1. Source material: PBMCs. This receptor was identified in a man between 18 and 29 years old in good health and CMV-seronegative. Here the CDR3 reads CASSTQGNQPQHF. In nucleotides, the CDR3 is TGCGCCAGCAGTACACAGGGGAATCAGCCCCAGCATTTT.